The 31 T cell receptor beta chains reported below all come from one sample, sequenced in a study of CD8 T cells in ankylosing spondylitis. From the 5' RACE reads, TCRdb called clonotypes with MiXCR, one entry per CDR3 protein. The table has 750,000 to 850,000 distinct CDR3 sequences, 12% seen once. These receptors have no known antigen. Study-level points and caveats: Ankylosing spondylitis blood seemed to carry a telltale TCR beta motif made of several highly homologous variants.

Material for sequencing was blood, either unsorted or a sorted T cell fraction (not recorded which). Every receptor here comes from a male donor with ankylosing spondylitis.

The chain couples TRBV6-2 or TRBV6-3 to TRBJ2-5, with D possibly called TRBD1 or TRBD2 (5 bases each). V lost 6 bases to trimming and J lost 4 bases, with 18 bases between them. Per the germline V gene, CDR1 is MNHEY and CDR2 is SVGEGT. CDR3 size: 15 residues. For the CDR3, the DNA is TGTGCCAGCAGCCACCGTGGTTGGGGACGAGAGACCCAGTACTTC. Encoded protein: CASSHRGWGRETQYF.

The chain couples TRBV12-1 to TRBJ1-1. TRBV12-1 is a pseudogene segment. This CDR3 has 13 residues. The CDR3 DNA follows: TGTGCCAGCAGTTGGGGTGAGGCAACTGAAGCTTTCTTT. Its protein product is CASSWGEATEAFF.

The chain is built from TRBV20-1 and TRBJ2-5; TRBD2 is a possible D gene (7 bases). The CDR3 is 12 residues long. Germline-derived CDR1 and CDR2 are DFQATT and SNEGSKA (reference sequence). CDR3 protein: CRTGRGGETQYF. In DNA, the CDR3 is TGCAGAACGGGCAGGGGAGGGGAGACCCAGTACTTC.

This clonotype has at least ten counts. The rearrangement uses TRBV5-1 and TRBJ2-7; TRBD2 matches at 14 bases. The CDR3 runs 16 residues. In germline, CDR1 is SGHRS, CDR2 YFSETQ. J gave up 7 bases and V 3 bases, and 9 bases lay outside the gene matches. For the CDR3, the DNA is TGCGCCAGCAGCTGGGGGACTAGCGGGAGAATTGGTGAGCAGTACTTC. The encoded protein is CASSWGTSGRIGEQYF.

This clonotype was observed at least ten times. The CDR3 DNA sequence: TGCAGCGTTGAAGTGCGCGGACAGAGTAACAATGAGCAGTTCTTC. It encodes CSVEVRGQSNNEQFF. The chain combines TRBV29-1 with TRBJ2-1, with a weak D call TRBD1 (6 bases). Germline V gene data show CDR1 as SQVTM and CDR2 as ANQGSEA. The germline V and J ends were trimmed by 1 base and 5 bases, with 15 bases remaining between them. The CDR3 is made up of 15 amino acids.

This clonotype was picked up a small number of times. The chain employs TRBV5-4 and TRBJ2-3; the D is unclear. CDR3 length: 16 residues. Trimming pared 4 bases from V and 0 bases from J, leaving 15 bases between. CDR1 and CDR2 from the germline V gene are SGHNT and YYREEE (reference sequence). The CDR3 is CASSRTLEESTDTQYF. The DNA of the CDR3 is TGTGCCAGCAGCCGGACCCTAGAGGAGAGCACAGATACGCAGTATTTT.

In DNA, the CDR3 is TGTGCCAGCAGCTTACAGGGCGGGTCCCAAGAGACCCAGTACTTC. It codes for CASSLQGGSQETQYF. The chain links TRBV7-2 to TRBJ2-5; the D gene could be TRBD1 or TRBD2 (5 bases each). Trimming pared 2 bases from V and 1 base from J, leaving 11 bases between. Germline V gene lookup returns CDR1 SGHTA and CDR2 FQGNSA. The CDR3 spans 15 residues. The variable domain in full, with the rest retrieved from reference TRBV7-2 and TRBJ2-5, is GAGVSQSPSNKVTEKGKDVELRCDPISGHTALYWYRQSLGQGLEFLIYFQGNSAPDKSGLPSDRFSAERTGGSVSTLTIQRTQQEDSAVYLCASSLQGGSQETQYFGPGTRLLVL.

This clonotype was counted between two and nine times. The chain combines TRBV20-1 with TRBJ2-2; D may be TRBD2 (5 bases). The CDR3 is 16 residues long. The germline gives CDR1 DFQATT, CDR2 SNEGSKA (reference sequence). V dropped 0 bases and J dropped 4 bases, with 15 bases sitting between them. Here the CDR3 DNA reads TGCAGTGCTAGAGAATTTAAGGCAGGAGGCACCGGGGAGCTGTTTTTT. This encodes CSAREFKAGGTGELFF.

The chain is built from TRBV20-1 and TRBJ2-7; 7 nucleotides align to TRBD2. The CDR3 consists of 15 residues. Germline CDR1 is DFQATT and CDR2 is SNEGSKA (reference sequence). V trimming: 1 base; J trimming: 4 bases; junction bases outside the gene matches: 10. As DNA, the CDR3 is TGCAGTGCTAGAGGCCCAGGCGGGAGCCATTACGAGCAGTACTTC. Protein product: CSARGPGGSHYEQYF.

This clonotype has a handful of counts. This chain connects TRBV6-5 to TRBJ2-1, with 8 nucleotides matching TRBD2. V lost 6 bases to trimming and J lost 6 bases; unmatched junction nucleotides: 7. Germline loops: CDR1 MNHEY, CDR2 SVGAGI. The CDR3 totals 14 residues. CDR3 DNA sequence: TGTGCCAGCAGCCGAGCGGGGGCCCGCAATGAGCAGTTCTTC. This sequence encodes CASSRAGARNEQFF.

The CDR3 region is CASSLEGVGQEGYNEQFF. CDR3 DNA sequence: TGTGCCAGCAGCTTAGAAGGAGTCGGACAGGAGGGGTACAATGAGCAGTTCTTC. This chain joins TRBV11-2 and TRBJ2-1; TRBD1 is a possible D gene (7 bases). Germline assignment: CDR1 SGHAT and CDR2 FQNNGV. This CDR3 spans 18 amino acids. V was shortened by 0 bases and J by 4 bases, with 19 bases between the two germline ends. Using reference TRBV11-2 and TRBJ2-1 for the parts outside the CDR3, the full variable domain is EAGVAQSPRYKIIEKRQSVAFWCNPISGHATLYWYQQILGQGPKLLIQFQNNGVVDDSQLPKDRFSAERLKGVDSTLKIQPAKLEDSAVYLCASSLEGVGQEGYNEQFFGPGTRLTVL.

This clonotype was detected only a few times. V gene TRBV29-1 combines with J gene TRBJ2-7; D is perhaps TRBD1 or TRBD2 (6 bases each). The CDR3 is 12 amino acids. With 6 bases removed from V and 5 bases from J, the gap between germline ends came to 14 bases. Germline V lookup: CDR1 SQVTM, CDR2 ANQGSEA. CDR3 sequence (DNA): TGCAGCGTCCGGGGGCCTAAGGACGAGCAGTACTTC. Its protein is CSVRGPKDEQYF.

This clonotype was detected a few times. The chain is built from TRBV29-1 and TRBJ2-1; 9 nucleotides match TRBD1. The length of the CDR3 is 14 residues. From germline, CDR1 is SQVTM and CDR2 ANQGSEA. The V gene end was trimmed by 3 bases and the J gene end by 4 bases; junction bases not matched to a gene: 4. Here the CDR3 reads CSVEGQGLYNEQFF. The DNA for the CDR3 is TGCAGCGTTGAGGGACAGGGTCTTTACAATGAGCAGTTCTTC.

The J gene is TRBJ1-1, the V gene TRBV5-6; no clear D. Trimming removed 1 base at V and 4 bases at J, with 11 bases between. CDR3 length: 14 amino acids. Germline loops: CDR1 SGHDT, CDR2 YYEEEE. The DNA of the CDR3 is TGTGCCAGCAGCTTGTGGCAGGTCGGCACTGAAGCTTTCTTT. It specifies CASSLWQVGTEAFF.

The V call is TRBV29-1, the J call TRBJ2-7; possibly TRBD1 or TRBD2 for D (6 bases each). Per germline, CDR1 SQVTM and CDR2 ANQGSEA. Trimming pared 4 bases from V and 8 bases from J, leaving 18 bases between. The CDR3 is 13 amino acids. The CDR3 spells CSVVGGGPFKQYF. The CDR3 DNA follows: TGCAGCGTTGTCGGAGGGGGGCCTTTCAAGCAGTACTTC.

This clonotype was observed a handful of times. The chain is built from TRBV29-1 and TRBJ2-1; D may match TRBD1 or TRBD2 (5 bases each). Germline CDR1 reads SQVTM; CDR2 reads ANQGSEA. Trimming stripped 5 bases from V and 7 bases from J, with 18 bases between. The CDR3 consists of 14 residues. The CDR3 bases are TGCAGCGTTCGGGACCTCCTAGCCGGGAATGAGCAGTTCTTC. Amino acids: CSVRDLLAGNEQFF.

DNA of the CDR3: TGTGCCAGCACCCCCCCTCGGAGACTAGCGGAGAAGTGGACCCAGTACTTC. Protein: CASTPPRRLAEKWTQYF. The chain uses TRBV12-3 or TRBV12-4 and TRBJ2-5, with 9 bases identical to TRBD2. This CDR3 has 17 amino acids. V trimming: 7 bases; J trimming: 7 bases; junction bases outside the gene matches: 19.

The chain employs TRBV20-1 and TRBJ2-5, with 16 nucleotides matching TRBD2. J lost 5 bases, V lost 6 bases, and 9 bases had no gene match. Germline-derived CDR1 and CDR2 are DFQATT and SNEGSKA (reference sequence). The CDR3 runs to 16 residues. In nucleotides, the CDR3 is TGCAGTGCCTTGTGGGGACTAGCGGGAGGGATGGAGACCCAGTACTTC. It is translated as CSALWGLAGGMETQYF.

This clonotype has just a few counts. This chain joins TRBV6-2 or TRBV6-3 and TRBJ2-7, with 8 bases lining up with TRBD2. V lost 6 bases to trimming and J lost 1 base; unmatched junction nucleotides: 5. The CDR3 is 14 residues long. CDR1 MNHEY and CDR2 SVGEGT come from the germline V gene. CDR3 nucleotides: TGTGCCAGCAGGAAGGGACTAGGATCCTACGAGCAGTACTTC. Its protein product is CASRKGLGSYEQYF.

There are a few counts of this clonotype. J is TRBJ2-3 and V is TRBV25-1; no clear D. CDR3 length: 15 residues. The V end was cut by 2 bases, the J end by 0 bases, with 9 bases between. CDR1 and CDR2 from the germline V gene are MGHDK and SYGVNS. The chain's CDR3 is CASSEGMGSTDTQYF. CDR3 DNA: TGTGCCAGCAGTGAAGGTATGGGTAGCACAGATACGCAGTATTTT.

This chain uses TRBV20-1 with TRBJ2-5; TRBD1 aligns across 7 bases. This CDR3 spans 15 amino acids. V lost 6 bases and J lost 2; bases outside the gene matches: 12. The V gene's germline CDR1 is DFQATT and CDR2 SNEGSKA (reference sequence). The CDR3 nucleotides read TGCAGTGCATGGGGCCCCGGGACAGCTCAAGAGACCCAGTACTTC. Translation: CSAWGPGTAQETQYF.

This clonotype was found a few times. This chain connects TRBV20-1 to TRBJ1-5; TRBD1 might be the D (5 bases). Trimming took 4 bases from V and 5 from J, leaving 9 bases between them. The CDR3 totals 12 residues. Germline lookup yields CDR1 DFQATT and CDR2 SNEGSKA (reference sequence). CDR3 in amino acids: CSAKGEYQPQHF. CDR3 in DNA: TGCAGTGCTAAAGGGGAGTATCAGCCCCAGCATTTT.

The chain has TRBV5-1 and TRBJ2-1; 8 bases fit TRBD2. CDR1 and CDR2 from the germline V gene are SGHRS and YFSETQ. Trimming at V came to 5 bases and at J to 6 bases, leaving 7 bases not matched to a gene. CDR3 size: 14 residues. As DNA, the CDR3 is TGCGCCAGCAGTCGGGACGCGGGAGGCAATGAGCAGTTCTTC. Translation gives CASSRDAGGNEQFF. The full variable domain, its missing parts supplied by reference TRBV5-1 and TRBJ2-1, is KAGVTQTPRYLIKTRGQQVTLSCSPISGHRSVSWYQQTPGQGLQFLFEYFSETQRNKGNFPGRFSGRQFSNSRSEMNVSTLELGDSALYLCASSRDAGGNEQFFGPGTRLTVL.

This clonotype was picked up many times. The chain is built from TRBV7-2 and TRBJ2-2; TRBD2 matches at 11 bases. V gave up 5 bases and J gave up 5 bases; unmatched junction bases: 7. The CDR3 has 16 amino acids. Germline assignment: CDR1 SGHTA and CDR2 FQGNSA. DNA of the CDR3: TGTGCCAGCAGCCTATTCCGACTAGCGGGGACCGGGGAGCTGTTTTTT. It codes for CASSLFRLAGTGELFF.

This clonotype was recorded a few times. The CDR3 loop is CASSLVLGRAGDPDTQYF. In nucleotides, the CDR3 is TGTGCCAGCAGCTTAGTGTTGGGTAGAGCGGGAGACCCAGATACGCAGTATTTT. The chain is built from TRBV11-1 and TRBJ2-3, with 8 nucleotides matching TRBD2. The CDR3 sequence is 18 residues long. CDR1 and CDR2 (germline): SGHAT, FQDESV (reference sequence). The V and J ends lost 1 base and 4 bases, in that order; junction bases with no gene match: 13.

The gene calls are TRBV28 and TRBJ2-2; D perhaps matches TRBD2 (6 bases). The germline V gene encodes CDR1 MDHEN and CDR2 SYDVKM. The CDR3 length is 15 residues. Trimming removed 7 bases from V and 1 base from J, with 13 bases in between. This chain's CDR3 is CASTLGGENTGELFF. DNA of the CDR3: TGTGCCAGCACCCTGGGGGGAGAGAACACCGGGGAGCTGTTTTTT.

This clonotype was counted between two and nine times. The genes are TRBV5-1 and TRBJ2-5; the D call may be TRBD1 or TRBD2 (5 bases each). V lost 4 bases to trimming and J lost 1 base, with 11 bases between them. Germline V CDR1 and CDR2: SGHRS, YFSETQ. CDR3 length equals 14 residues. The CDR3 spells CASSAGTRQETQYF. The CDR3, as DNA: TGCGCCAGCAGCGCCGGGACCCGCCAAGAGACCCAGTACTTC.

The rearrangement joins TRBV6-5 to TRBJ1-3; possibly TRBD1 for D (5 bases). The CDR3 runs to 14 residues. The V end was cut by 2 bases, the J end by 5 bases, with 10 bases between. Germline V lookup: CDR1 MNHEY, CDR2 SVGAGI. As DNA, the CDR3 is TGTGCCAGCAGTTACAGGGGAAGTCGAAACACCATATATTTT. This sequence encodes CASSYRGSRNTIYF.

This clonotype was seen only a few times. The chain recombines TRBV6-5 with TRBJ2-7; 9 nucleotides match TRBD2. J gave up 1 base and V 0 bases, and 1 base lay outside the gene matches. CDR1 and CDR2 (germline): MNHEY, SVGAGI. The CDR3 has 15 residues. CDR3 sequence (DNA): TGTGCCAGCAGTTACTCGAGCGGGGGGTCCTACGAGCAGTACTTC. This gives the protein CASSYSSGGSYEQYF.

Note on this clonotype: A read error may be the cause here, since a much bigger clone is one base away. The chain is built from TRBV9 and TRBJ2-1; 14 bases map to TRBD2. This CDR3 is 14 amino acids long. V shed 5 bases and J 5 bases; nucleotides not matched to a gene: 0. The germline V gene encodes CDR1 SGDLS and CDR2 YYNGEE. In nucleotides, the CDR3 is TGTGCCAGCAGGGGACTAGCGGGGGACAATGAGCAGTTCTTC. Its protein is CASRGLAGDNEQFF.

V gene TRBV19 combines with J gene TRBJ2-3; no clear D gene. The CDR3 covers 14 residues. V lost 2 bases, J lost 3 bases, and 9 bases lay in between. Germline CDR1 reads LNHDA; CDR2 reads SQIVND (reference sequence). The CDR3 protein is CASSISMGTDTQYF. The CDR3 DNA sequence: TGTGCCAGTAGTATATCGATGGGGACAGATACGCAGTATTTT.